A selection of T cell receptor beta chains follows, all from one sample in a study of blood T cell repertoires in COVID-19. Generated by immunoSEQ multiplex PCR, the TCRdb table keeps only in-frame clones and is missing some. Among under 250,000 clones listed, approximately 80% were seen once. Sequences were obtained from peripheral blood. The receptors stem from a man aged 40-49 years with acute or convalescent COVID-19. The conserved cysteine and the conserved F or W are not part of the CDR3 here. Fields, in order: clone size, V gene, CDR3 protein. A clone size is listed for some rows: how often the clone was seen (once, few, many), or a class if it is expanded.

clone_size: .; v_call: TRBV11-2; cdr3_aa: ASSYVADSYNEQF
clone_size: once; v_call: TRBV15; cdr3_aa: ATSRVAGGDLGGTEAF
clone_size: .; v_call: TRBV5-1; cdr3_aa: ASSPDSSYTEAF
clone_size: .; v_call: TRBV3-1/TRBV3-2; cdr3_aa: ASRKGRVSTDTQY
clone_size: .; v_call: TRBV12-3/TRBV12-4; cdr3_aa: ASSLERWASY
clone_size: .; v_call: TRBV7-2; cdr3_aa: ASSSGTYEQY
clone_size: .; v_call: TRBV29-1; cdr3_aa: SGGDRANTGELF
clone_size: .; v_call: TRBV7-2; cdr3_aa: ASSSNGGSDTQY
clone_size: .; v_call: TRBV3-1/TRBV3-2; cdr3_aa: ASSPGEGITDTQY
clone_size: .; v_call: TRBV7-9; cdr3_aa: ASSLGAGEPNEQF
clone_size: .; v_call: TRBV2; cdr3_aa: ASSGRISNQPQH
clone_size: .; v_call: TRBV11-2; cdr3_aa: ASSQGRGNYGYT
clone_size: .; v_call: TRBV7-3; cdr3_aa: ASSLAFGGEQY
clone_size: .; v_call: TRBV7-8; cdr3_aa: ASSFGTGAWDSNQPQH
clone_size: .; v_call: TRBV7-2; cdr3_aa: ASSLIIAGNTEAF
clone_size: .; v_call: TRBV18; cdr3_aa: ASSPRGDSYEQY
clone_size: .; v_call: TRBV11-3; cdr3_aa: ASSLVRGSYNEQF
clone_size: .; v_call: TRBV7-3; cdr3_aa: ASSLSGFKELF
clone_size: .; v_call: TRBV5-6; cdr3_aa: ASSRTGLSKEQY
clone_size: few; v_call: TRBV7-2; cdr3_aa: ASSEGLTSYEQY
clone_size: .; v_call: TRBV27; cdr3_aa: ASSLSGGWGTNYGYT
clone_size: .; v_call: TRBV7-8; cdr3_aa: ASSLLTGPNTGELF
clone_size: .; v_call: TRBV12-3/TRBV12-4; cdr3_aa: ASSFFALRQY
clone_size: .; v_call: TRBV5-1; cdr3_aa: ASTLDRVNTGELF
clone_size: .; v_call: TRBV19; cdr3_aa: ASSIGGQPQH
clone_size: .; v_call: TRBV5-1; cdr3_aa: ASSPPVAGRNTGELF
clone_size: once; v_call: TRBV5-1; cdr3_aa: ASSPDSYTGELF
clone_size: many; v_call: TRBV20-1; cdr3_aa: SASLGQGANYGYT
clone_size: .; v_call: TRBV12-3/TRBV12-4; cdr3_aa: ASSAAETQY
clone_size: few; v_call: TRBV5-6; cdr3_aa: ASSSWGDINYEQY
clone_size: .; v_call: TRBV4-1; cdr3_aa: ASSQAGVNYGYT
clone_size: .; v_call: TRBV19; cdr3_aa: ASSVSSVDQETQY
clone_size: .; v_call: TRBV19; cdr3_aa: ASTPGQGIYGYT
clone_size: once; v_call: TRBV7-9; cdr3_aa: ASSVPPGQGLGTEAF
clone_size: .; v_call: TRBV6-5; cdr3_aa: ASSTGTLTYNEQF
clone_size: .; v_call: TRBV29-1; cdr3_aa: SPRQRQESSYNSPLH
clone_size: .; v_call: TRBV4-2; cdr3_aa: ASSQDTSGFTDTQY